The entry below gives a single T cell receptor beta chain sequence along with its context. The data stem from a study of shared clonotypes between healthy human individuals. Study context: Each donor contributed plates that comprised three CD4 naive, three CD4 memory, two CD8 naive and one CD8 memory.

The CDR3 runs to 14 residues. Looked up from germline, CDR1 is MDHEN and CDR2 is SYDVKM. V lost 5 bases and J lost 9; bases outside the gene matches: 10. Division of CD4+ cells produced a CD45RA+ naive subset and a CD45RA-negative memory subset. Each PCR replicate from the sorted subsets contained about 200 ng DNA, which is tens of thousands of T cell genomes. Clones were read by immunoSEQ multiplex PCR, and TCRdb kept only the in-frame ones, dropping some. The table lists 2 million to 2.5 million clones, 85% to 95% of them singletons. The source material was naive CD4+ T cells from PBMCs. Subset here: CD45RA+ positively selected. This TCR derives from a young man in good health. Some clones in this sample may be carry-over from other donors' samples. The genes are TRBV28 and TRBJ1-5; the match to TRBD1 covers 7 bases. CDR3 sequence: CASSGESGDRPQHF. The CDR3 nucleotides read TGTGCCAGCAGTGGGGAAAGCGGGGACAGGCCCCAGCATTTT. The full variable domain, with the rest looked up from reference TRBV28 and TRBJ1-5, is DVKVTQSSRYLVKRTGEKVFLECVQDMDHENMFWYRQDPGLGLRLIYFSYDVKMKEKGDIPEGYSVSREKKERFSLILESASTNQTSMYLCASSGESGDRPQHFGDGTRLSIL.